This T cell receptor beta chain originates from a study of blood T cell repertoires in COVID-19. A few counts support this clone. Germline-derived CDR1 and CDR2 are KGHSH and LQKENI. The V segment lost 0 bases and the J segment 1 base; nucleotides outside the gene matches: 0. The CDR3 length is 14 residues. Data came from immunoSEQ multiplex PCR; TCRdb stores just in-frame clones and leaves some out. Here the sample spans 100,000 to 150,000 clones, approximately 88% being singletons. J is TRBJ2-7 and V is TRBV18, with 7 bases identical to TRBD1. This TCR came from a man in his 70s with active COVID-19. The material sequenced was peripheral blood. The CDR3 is CASSPPGQSYEQYF. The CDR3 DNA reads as TGTGCCAGCTCACCACCGGGACAGTCCTACGAGCAGTACTTC.